This TCR beta chain is from a study of CD8+CD57+ T cells in acquired aplastic anemia. Study observations and caveats: Around 27 CD8+ CDR3 sequences occurred in both the patients and the controls.

This clonotype was observed at least ten times. Antigen unknown. Genomic DNA, serving as template, underwent TCR beta VDJ and CDR3 profiling. TCRdb passed the reads through MiXCR, listing each CDR3 protein once. Seen here are about 160,000 distinct CDR3 sequences, around half observed once, and the top ten hold under 40%. It was patients with CD8+CD57+ cell expansion by flow cytometry who were chosen for sequencing. At the time of blood sampling, patients had not yet received any therapy. The origin of this receptor is a human donor with aplastic anemia. Specimen: sorted CD4+, CD8+, or CD8+CD57+ T cells (not recorded which) from PBMCs.

For the CDR3, the DNA is TGTGCCAGCAGCGCCCAAGGGACAGAAGCTTTCTTT. This sequence encodes CASSAQGTEAFF. The chain links TRBV9 to TRBJ1-1, with D tentatively TRBD1 (6 bases). This CDR3 comprises 12 residues. Germline CDR1 is SGDLS and CDR2 is YYNGEE. Trimming took off 3 bases at V and 8 bases at J, with 11 bases between the two ends.